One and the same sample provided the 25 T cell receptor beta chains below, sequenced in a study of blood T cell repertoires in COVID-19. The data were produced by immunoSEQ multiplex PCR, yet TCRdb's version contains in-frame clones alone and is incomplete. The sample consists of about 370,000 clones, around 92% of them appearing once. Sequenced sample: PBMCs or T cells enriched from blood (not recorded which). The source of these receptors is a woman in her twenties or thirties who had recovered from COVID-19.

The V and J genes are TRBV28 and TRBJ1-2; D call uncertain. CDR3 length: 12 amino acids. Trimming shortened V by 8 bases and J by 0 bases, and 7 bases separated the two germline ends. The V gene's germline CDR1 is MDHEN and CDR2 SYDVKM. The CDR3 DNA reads TGTGCCAGCCTGCGGTCTAACTATGGCTACACCTTC. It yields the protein CASLRSNYGYTF.

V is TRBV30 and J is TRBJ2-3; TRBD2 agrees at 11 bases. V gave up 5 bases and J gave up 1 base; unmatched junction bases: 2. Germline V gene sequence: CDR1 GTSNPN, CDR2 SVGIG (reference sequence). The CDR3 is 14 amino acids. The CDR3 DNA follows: TGTGCCTGGGGACTAGCGGGCGGCACAGATACGCAGTATTTT. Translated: CAWGLAGGTDTQYF.

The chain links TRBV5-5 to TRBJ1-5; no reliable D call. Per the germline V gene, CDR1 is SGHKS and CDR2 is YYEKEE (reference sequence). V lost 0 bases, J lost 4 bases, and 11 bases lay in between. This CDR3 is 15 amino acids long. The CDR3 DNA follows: TGTGCCAGCAGCTTGGCTGGAGGTTCGAATCAGCCCCAGCATTTT. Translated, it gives CASSLAGGSNQPQHF.

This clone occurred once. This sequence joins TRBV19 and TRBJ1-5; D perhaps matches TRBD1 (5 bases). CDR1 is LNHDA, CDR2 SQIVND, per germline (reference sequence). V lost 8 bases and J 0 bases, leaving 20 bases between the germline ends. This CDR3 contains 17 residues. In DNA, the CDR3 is TGTGCCAGTCAGACAGACCCAGTCTTTCATAGCAATCAGCCCCAGCATTTT. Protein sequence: CASQTDPVFHSNQPQHF.

The CDR3 coding sequence is TGCGCCAGCAGTGAGTCCGCAGGGGGGAGCATGAACACTGAAGCTTTCTTT. Translation: CASSESAGGSMNTEAFF. V is TRBV10-1 and J is TRBJ1-1, with 7 bases lining up with TRBD1. The CDR3 spans 17 residues. Trimming took 0 bases from V and 0 from J; bases not matched to a gene: 7. From germline, CDR1 is WNHNN and CDR2 SYGVQD (reference sequence).

CDR3 sequence: CASSQGQGISSYEQYF. The CDR3 nucleotides read TGCGCCAGCAGCCAAGGACAGGGGATTTCTTCCTACGAGCAGTACTTC. This chain uses TRBV4-3 with TRBJ2-7, with 8 bases that match TRBD1. V lost 1 base and J lost 1; bases outside the gene matches: 6. This CDR3 region has 16 residues. CDR1 is LGHNA and CDR2 is YSLEER in the germline V gene.

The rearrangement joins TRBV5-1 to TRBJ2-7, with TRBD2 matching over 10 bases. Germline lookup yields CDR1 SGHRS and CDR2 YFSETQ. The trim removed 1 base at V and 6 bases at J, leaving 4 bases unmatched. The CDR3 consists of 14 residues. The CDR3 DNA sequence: TGCGCCAGCAGCTTGTGGGGACTAGCGAGCGAGCAGTACTTC. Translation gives CASSLWGLASEQYF.

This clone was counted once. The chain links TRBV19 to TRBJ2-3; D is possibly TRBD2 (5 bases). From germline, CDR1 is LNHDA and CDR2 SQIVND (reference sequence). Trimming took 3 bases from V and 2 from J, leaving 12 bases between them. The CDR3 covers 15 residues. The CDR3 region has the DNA TGTGCCAGTAGTATCGGGGAGCCCACCACAGATACGCAGTATTTT. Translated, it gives CASSIGEPTTDTQYF. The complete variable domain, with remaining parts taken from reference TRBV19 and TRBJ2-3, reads DGGITQSPKYLFRKEGQNVTLSCEQNLNHDAMYWYRQDPGQGLRLIYYSQIVNDFQKGDIAEGYSVSREKKESFPLTVTSAQKNPTAFYLCASSIGEPTTDTQYFGPGTRLTVL.

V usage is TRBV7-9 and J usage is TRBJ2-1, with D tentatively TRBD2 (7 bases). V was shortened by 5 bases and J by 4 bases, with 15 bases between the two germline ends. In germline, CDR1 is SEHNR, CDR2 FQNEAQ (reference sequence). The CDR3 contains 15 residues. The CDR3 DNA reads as TGTGCCAGCAGCCTCGCGGGGGCGCCGTACAATGAGCAGTTCTTC. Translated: CASSLAGAPYNEQFF.

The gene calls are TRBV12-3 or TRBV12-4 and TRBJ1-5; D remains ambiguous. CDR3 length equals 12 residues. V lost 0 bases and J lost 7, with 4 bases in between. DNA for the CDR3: TGTGCCAGCAGTTTAGCTCGGCAGCCCCAGCATTTT. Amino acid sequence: CASSLARQPQHF.

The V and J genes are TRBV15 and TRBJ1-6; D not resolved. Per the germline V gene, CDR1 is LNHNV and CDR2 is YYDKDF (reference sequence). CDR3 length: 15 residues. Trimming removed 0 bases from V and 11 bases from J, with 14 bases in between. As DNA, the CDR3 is TGTGCCACCAGCAGAGATAGGGCGGGTGGGACACCCCTCCACTTT. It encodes CATSRDRAGGTPLHF.

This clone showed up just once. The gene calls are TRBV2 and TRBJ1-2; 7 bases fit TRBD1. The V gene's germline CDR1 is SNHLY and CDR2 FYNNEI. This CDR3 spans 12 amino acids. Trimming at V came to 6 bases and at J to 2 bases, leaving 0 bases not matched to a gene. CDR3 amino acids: CASRGQNYGYTF. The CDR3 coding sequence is TGTGCCAGCAGGGGACAGAACTATGGCTACACCTTC.

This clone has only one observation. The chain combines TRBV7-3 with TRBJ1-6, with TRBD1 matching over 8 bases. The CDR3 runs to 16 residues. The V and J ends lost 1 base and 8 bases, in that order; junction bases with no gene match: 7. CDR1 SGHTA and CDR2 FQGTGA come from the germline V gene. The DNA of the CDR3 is TGTGCCAGCAGCTTAAGACCTACAGGGGGTGATTCACCCCTCCACTTT. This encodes CASSLRPTGGDSPLHF.

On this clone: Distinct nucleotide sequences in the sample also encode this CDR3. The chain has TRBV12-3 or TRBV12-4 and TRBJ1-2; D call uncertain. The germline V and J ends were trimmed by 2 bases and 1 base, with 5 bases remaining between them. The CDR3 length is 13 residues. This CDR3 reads CASSLRDNYGYTF. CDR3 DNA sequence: TGTGCCAGCAGTTTACGGGATAACTATGGCTACACCTTC.

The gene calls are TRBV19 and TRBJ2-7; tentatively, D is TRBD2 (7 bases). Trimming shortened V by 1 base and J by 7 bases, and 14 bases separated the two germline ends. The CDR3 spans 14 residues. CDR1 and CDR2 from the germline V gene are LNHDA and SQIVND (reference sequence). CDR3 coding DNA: TGTGCCAGTAGTATAGTGGCGGGGGCGGGGGAGCAGTACTTC. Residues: CASSIVAGAGEQYF. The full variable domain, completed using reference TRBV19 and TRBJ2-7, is DGGITQSPKYLFRKEGQNVTLSCEQNLNHDAMYWYRQDPGQGLRLIYYSQIVNDFQKGDIAEGYSVSREKKESFPLTVTSAQKNPTAFYLCASSIVAGAGEQYFGPGTRLTVT.

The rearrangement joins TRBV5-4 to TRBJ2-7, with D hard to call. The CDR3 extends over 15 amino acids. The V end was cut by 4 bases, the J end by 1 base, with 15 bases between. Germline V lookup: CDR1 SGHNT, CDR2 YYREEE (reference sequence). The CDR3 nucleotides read TGTGCCAGCAGCCCGTCACCGAGTCAATCCTACGAGCAGTACTTC. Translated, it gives CASSPSPSQSYEQYF.

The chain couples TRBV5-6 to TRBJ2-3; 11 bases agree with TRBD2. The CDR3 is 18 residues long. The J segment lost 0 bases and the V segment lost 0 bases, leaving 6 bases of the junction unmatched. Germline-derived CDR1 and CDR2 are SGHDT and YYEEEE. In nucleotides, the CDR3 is TGTGCCAGCAGCTTGGAAGTTAGCGGGAGGGCTAGCACAGATACGCAGTATTTT. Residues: CASSLEVSGRASTDTQYF.

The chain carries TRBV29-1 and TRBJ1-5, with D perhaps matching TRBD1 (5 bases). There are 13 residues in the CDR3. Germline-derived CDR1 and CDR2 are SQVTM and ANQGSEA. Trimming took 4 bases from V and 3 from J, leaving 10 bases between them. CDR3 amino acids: CSVGRGDNQPQHF. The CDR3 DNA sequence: TGCAGCGTTGGACGGGGGGACAATCAGCCCCAGCATTTT.

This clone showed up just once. This chain's CDR3 is CASSQEPPGQGYTEAFF. Here the CDR3 DNA reads TGTGCCAGCAGCCAAGAACCCCCGGGACAGGGATACACTGAAGCTTTCTTT. The chain has TRBV4-2 and TRBJ1-1; 9 nucleotides agree with TRBD1. Looked up from germline, CDR1 is LGHNA and CDR2 is YNFKEQ. The CDR3 is made up of 17 amino acids. V lost 0 bases to trimming and J lost 3 bases; unmatched junction nucleotides: 8.

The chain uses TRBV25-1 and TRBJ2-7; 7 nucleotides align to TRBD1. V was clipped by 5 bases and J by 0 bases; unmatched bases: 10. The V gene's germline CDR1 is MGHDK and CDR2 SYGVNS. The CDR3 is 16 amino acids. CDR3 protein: CASSPRPTGSSYEQYF. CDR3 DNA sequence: TGTGCCAGCAGTCCACGACCGACAGGGTCCTCCTACGAGCAGTACTTC.

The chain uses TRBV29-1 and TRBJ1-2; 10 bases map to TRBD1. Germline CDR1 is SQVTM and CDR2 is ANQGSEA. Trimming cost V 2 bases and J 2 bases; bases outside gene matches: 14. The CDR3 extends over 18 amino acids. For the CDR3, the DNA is TGCAGCGTTGAAAAAAGGATGGGGGACAGGGGCCTCAACTATGGCTACACCTTC. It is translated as CSVEKRMGDRGLNYGYTF. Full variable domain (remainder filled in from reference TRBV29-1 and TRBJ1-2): SAVISQKPSRDICQRGTSLTIQCQVDSQVTMMFWYRQQPGQSLTLIATANQGSEATYESGFVIDKFPISRPNLTFSTLTVSNMSPEDSSIYLCSVEKRMGDRGLNYGYTFGSGTRLTVV.

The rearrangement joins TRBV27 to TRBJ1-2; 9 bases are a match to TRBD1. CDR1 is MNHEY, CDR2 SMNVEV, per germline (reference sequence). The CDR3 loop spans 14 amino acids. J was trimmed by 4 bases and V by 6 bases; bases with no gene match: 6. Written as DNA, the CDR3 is TGTGCCAGCAGCCCGACAGGGGGTTTCTATGGCTACACCTTC. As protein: CASSPTGGFYGYTF.

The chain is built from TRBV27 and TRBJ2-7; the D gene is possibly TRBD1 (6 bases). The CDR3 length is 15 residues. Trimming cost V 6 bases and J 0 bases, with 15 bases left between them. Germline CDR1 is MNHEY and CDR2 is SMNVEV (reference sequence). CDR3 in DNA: TGTGCCAGCAGAAGGACAGAGCTAAACTCCTACGAGCAGTACTTC. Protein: CASRRTELNSYEQYF.

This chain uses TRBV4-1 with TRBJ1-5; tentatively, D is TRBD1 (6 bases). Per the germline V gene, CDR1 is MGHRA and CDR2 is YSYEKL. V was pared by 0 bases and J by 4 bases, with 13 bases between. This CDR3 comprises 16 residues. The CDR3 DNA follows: TGCGCCAGCAGCCAAGATGGGGACATGGCAAATCAGCCCCAGCATTTT. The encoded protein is CASSQDGDMANQPQHF.

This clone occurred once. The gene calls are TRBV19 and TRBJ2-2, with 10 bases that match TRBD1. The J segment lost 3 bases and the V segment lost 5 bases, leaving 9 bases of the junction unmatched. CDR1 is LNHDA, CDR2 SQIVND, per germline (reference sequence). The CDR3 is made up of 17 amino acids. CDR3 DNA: TGTGCCAGTAGTTTATACTCGACAGGGGGCTACACCGGGGAGCTGTTTTTT. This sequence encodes CASSLYSTGGYTGELFF.